This TCR beta chain is drawn from a study of PD-1 blockade in classical Hodgkin lymphoma. V shed 1 base and J shed 8 bases, with 26 bases lying between them. The CDR3 covers 18 residues. The germline V gene has CDR1 SGHAT and CDR2 FQNNGV. About this clone: What it recognizes is unknown.

TCRdb's table, derived via immunoSEQ multiplex PCR, lists solely in-frame clones and lacks some. The profile shows 70,000 or so clones, 93% of them singletons. The time point here: newly diagnosed, previously untreated cHL patient sample. Investigators turned to newly diagnosed, untreated classical Hodgkin lymphoma PBMCs for comparison. Study-level findings and limits: Healthy donors reportedly exceeded newly diagnosed patients in baseline TCR diversity.

The sequenced material came from peripheral blood mononuclear cells (PBMCs). This receptor was identified in a human donor with classical Hodgkin lymphoma. The V gene is TRBV11-2, the J gene TRBJ1-1; the D gene is possibly TRBD1 (6 bases). This CDR3 reads CASSLVALSLTGSAEAFF. The CDR3, as DNA: TGTGCCAGCAGCTTAGTAGCGCTAAGCCTAACAGGGTCGGCCGAAGCTTTCTTT.